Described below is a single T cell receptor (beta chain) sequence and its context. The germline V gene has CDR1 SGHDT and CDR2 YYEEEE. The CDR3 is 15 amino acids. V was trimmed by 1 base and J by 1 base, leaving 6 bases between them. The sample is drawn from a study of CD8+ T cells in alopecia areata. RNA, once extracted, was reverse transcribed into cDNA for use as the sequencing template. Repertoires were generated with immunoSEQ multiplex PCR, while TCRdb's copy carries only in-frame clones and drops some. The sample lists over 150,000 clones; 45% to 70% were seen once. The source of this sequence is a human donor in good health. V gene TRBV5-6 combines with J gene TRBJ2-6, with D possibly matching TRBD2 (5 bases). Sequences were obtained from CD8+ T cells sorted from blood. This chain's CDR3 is CASSLRGSGANVLTF. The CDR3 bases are TGTGCCAGCAGCTTGCGGGGATCTGGGGCCAACGTCCTGACTTTC.